The 10 T cell receptor beta chains in this list originate from one sample, sequenced in a study of blood T cell repertoires in COVID-19. Profiled with immunoSEQ multiplex PCR; TCRdb holds only in-frame clones, not every one. The sample contains tens of thousands of clones, around 90% of which appear only once. The sequenced sample consisted of peripheral blood. The source is a human donor with active COVID-19. The donor label of this sample is uncertain.

This clone was detected only once. The chain links TRBV5-1 to TRBJ2-7; 8 bases align to TRBD1. This CDR3 is built from 14 residues. Germline lookup yields CDR1 SGHRS and CDR2 YFSETQ. Trimming cost V 5 bases and J 4 bases; bases outside gene matches: 8. The CDR3 region is CASRKRDRTYEQYF. For the CDR3, the DNA is TGCGCCAGCAGAAAACGGGACAGGACGTACGAGCAGTACTTC.

As DNA, the CDR3 is TGTGCCAGCAGCTTACTCGCAGGGAGGAATTCACCCCTCCACTTT. Protein sequence: CASSLLAGRNSPLHF. This chain links TRBV7-9 with TRBJ1-6; the D gene is possibly TRBD1 (5 bases). The CDR3 spans 15 residues. Germline CDR1 is SEHNR and CDR2 is FQNEAQ (reference sequence). V was pared by 2 bases and J by 7 bases, with 12 bases between.

The chain employs TRBV12-3 or TRBV12-4 and TRBJ2-7, with a tentative D call TRBD1 (6 bases). The CDR3 has 12 amino acids. Trimming took off 5 bases at V and 5 bases at J, with 10 bases between the two ends. The CDR3 sequence is CASSPAGDEQYF. The CDR3 nucleotides are TGTGCCAGCAGTCCGGCAGGGGACGAGCAGTACTTC.

The chain links TRBV11-2 to TRBJ2-2, with TRBD1 as a possible D gene (5 bases). V lost 3 bases and J 4 bases, leaving 12 bases between the germline ends. There are 15 residues in the CDR3. CDR1 and CDR2 from the germline V gene are SGHAT and FQNNGV. In DNA form, the CDR3 reads TGTGCCAGCAGCTTGCAGGGTGCCCCCACCGGGGAGCTGTTTTTT. It codes for CASSLQGAPTGELFF.

The chain couples TRBV5-1 to TRBJ2-1; 9 nucleotides match TRBD2. V was pared by 0 bases and J by 8 bases, with 9 bases of the junction left unmatched. Germline CDR1 and CDR2: SGHRS and YFSETQ. The CDR3 is 16 residues long. The CDR3 loop is CASSLGGLAGIDEQFF. CDR3 DNA: TGCGCCAGCAGCTTGGGTGGGCTAGCGGGGATCGATGAGCAGTTCTTC.

The CDR3: CASSLANRDRANTEAFF. The CDR3 region has the DNA TGTGCCAGCAGCCTTGCAAACCGGGACAGGGCGAACACTGAAGCTTTCTTT. This sequence joins TRBV11-2 and TRBJ1-1, with TRBD1 matching 9 bases. Germline CDR1 reads SGHAT; CDR2 reads FQNNGV. This CDR3 spans 17 amino acids. The J segment lost 1 base and the V segment lost 5 bases, leaving 11 bases of the junction unmatched.

The chain employs TRBV5-1 and TRBJ2-7; perhaps TRBD1 as D (5 bases). Germline V gene sequence: CDR1 SGHRS, CDR2 YFSETQ. This CDR3 comprises 14 residues. Trimming removed 0 bases from V and 11 bases from J, with 18 bases in between. CDR3 amino acids: CASSLGRMGLDKYF. The CDR3 region has the DNA TGCGCCAGCAGCTTGGGCCGGATGGGGTTGGACAAGTACTTC.

The chain has TRBV18 and TRBJ1-1, with D possibly TRBD1 on 5 matching bases. CDR1 and CDR2 (germline): KGHSH, LQKENI. The CDR3 length is 16 residues. V lost 4 bases to trimming and J lost 1 base, with 16 bases between them. The CDR3 spells CASSLNGGRANTEAFF. DNA for the CDR3: TGTGCCAGCTCACTCAACGGGGGGAGGGCGAACACTGAAGCTTTCTTT.

The chain couples TRBV10-3 to TRBJ1-1; no clear D gene. Trimming removed 3 bases at V and 3 bases at J, with 8 bases between. The CDR3 loop spans 13 amino acids. CDR1 is ENHRY, CDR2 SYGVKD, per germline. The DNA for the CDR3 is TGTGCCATCAGTGACCGGGGAGACACTGAAGCTTTCTTT. Translation gives CAISDRGDTEAFF.

This chain links TRBV5-1 with TRBJ2-1; 10 nucleotides line up with TRBD2. The V segment lost 4 bases and the J segment 5 bases; nucleotides outside the gene matches: 6. CDR3 length: 15 amino acids. CDR1 is SGHRS, CDR2 YFSETQ, per germline. The CDR3 DNA is TGCGCCAGCAGCCCTAGCGGGGGTCTGGACAATGAGCAGTTCTTC. Encoded protein: CASSPSGGLDNEQFF.